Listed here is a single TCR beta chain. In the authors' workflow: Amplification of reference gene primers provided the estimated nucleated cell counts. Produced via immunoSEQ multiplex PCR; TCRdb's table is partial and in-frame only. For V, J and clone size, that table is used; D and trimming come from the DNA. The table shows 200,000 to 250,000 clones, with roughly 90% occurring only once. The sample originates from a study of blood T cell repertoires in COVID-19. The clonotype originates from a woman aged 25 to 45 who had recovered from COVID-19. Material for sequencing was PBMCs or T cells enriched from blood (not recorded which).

In DNA form, the CDR3 reads TGTGCCAGCAGCCCCAGGTTCAGGGGCCACGAGCAGTACTTC. It encodes CASSPRFRGHEQYF. The chain couples TRBV6-2 or TRBV6-3 to TRBJ2-7; D is perhaps TRBD1 (6 bases). The germline CDR1 and CDR2 sequences are MNHEY and SVGEGT. The CDR3 loop spans 14 amino acids. V lost 6 bases to trimming and J lost 5 bases, with 17 bases between them.